One and the same sample provided the 14 T cell receptor beta chains below, sequenced in a study of patients and donors after allogeneic stem cell transplantation. In TCRdb, the RT-PCR reads were re-called with MiXCR into one record per CDR3 protein. The data contain approximately 150,000 distinct CDR3 sequences, about 36% of them singletons. The sequenced sample consisted of blood, either unsorted or a sorted T cell fraction (not recorded which). These receptor sequences come from a human donor who was either an allogeneic HSCT recipient or a stem cell or donor lymphocyte infusion donor (not recorded which). It is not recorded whose cells these are; they may come from a transplant donor.

This clonotype turned up a few times. The chain combines TRBV7-9 with TRBJ2-1; TRBD1 aligns across 8 bases. The CDR3 extends over 16 amino acids. Germline loops: CDR1 SEHNR, CDR2 FQNEAQ (reference sequence). With V trimmed by 4 bases and J by 3 bases, 8 bases remained unmatched. The DNA for the CDR3 is TGTGCCAGCAGCTCCCTGGACAGGGAATACTACAATGAGCAGTTCTTC. It is translated as CASSSLDREYYNEQFF. The variable domain in full, with the rest retrieved from reference TRBV7-9 and TRBJ2-1, is DTGVSQNPRHKITKRGQNVTFRCDPISEHNRLYWYRQTLGQGPEFLTYFQNEAQLEKSRLLSDRFSAERPKGSFSTLEIQRTEQGDSAMYLCASSSLDREYYNEQFFGPGTRLTVL.

DNA for the CDR3: TGTGCCAGCAGTGGAGACAGGGGGGGTTCACCCCTCCACTTT. Amino acids: CASSGDRGGSPLHF. This rearrangement joins TRBV6-1 to TRBJ1-6; 9 bases align to TRBD1. V dropped 4 bases and J dropped 9; count of bases not matched to a gene: 4. The CDR3 is made up of 14 amino acids. Germline V gene data show CDR1 as MNHNS and CDR2 as SASEGT.

This chain links TRBV6-2 or TRBV6-3 with TRBJ2-5; D uncertain. CDR1 is MNHEY and CDR2 is SVGEGT in the germline V gene. This CDR3 is 15 amino acids long. Trimming left V 5 bases short and J 4 bases short, with 17 bases between. The chain's CDR3 is CASSHRTTERETQYF. In nucleotides, the CDR3 is TGTGCCAGCAGTCACCGGACCACAGAGAGAGAGACCCAGTACTTC.

V is TRBV12-3 or TRBV12-4 and J is TRBJ2-3; D gene ambiguous. Trimming removed 0 bases from V and 1 base from J, with 11 bases in between. This CDR3 spans 16 amino acids. CDR3 region: CASSLARARGTDTQYF. Written as DNA, the CDR3 is TGTGCCAGCAGTTTAGCTAGGGCGAGAGGCACAGATACGCAGTATTTT.

The chain joins TRBV5-1 to TRBJ2-2; possible D gene TRBD1, 6 bases. This CDR3 spans 16 amino acids. Germline-derived CDR1 and CDR2 are SGHRS and YFSETQ. Trimming shortened V by 7 bases and J by 3 bases, and 19 bases separated the two germline ends. The DNA of the CDR3 is TGCGCCAGCGCGCCACCGGGACAAGAGTACACCGGGGAGCTGTTTTTT. Its protein product is CASAPPGQEYTGELFF.

The chain carries TRBV5-6 and TRBJ2-2, with a weak D call TRBD2 (6 bases). This CDR3 spans 16 amino acids. From germline, CDR1 is SGHDT and CDR2 YYEEEE. The ends were cut back, 0 bases at V and 4 bases at J, with 13 bases in the middle. The CDR3 coding sequence is TGTGCCAGCAGCTTGGCCGTTGGGACTTTCACCGGGGAGCTGTTTTTT. Its translation is CASSLAVGTFTGELFF.

The CDR3 region is CASSYPRANSNQPQHF. CDR3 DNA: TGTGCCAGCAGTTACCCCAGGGCAAATAGCAATCAGCCCCAGCATTTT. The genes are TRBV6-6 and TRBJ1-5, with D possibly being TRBD1 (5 bases). The CDR3 runs 16 residues. Trimming took 2 bases from V and 0 from J, leaving 11 bases between them. The germline V gene has CDR1 MNHNY and CDR2 SVGAGI (reference sequence).

This clonotype was recorded at least ten times. This sequence joins TRBV5-1 and TRBJ1-1, with 7 bases identical to TRBD1. The CDR3 is 13 amino acids. Germline V gene data show CDR1 as SGHRS and CDR2 as YFSETQ. The ends lost 0 bases at V and 5 bases at J; junction bases unmatched: 1. This CDR3 is CASSLDRGTEAFF. DNA of the CDR3: TGCGCCAGCAGCTTGGACAGGGGAACTGAAGCTTTCTTT.

This chain links TRBV7-3 with TRBJ1-6; D is ambiguous. The germline V gene has CDR1 SGHTA and CDR2 FQGTGA. The CDR3 loop spans 17 amino acids. Trimming stripped 2 bases from V and 10 bases from J, with 21 bases between. CDR3 DNA: TGTGCCAGCAGCTTATGGTCGGATGGGGTTTCGAGCTCACCCCTCCACTTT. This encodes CASSLWSDGVSSSPLHF.

J is TRBJ1-6 and V is TRBV12-3 or TRBV12-4; D might be TRBD1 (5 bases). This CDR3 region has 14 residues. The V and J ends lost 6 bases and 10 bases respectively, with 16 bases between them. The CDR3 coding sequence is TGTGCCAGCAGCCCGACGGGGCCTCAGTCACCCCTCCACTTT. Residues: CASSPTGPQSPLHF.

V gene TRBV30 combines with J gene TRBJ1-2, with D maybe TRBD1 (6 bases). V lost 3 bases, J lost 4 bases, and 12 bases lay in between. The CDR3 loop spans 13 amino acids. In germline, CDR1 is GTSNPN, CDR2 SVGIG (reference sequence). CDR3 protein: CAWSSTGIYGYTF. In nucleotides, the CDR3 is TGTGCCTGGAGCAGTACAGGGATCTATGGCTACACCTTC. Full variable domain (remainder filled in from reference TRBV30 and TRBJ1-2): SQTIHQWPATLVQPVGSPLSLECTVEGTSNPNLYWYRQAAGRGLQLLFYSVGIGQISSEVPQNLSASRPQDRQFILSSKKLLLSDSGFYLCAWSSTGIYGYTFGSGTRLTVV.

CDR3 nucleotide sequence: TGTGCCAGCAGCCAAGGGGGGACTGAGCAGTACTTC. It translates to CASSQGGTEQYF. The rearrangement joins TRBV4-2 to TRBJ2-7; TRBD2 might be the D (6 bases). Germline V gene sequence: CDR1 LGHNA, CDR2 YNFKEQ. The CDR3 sequence is 12 residues long. Deletions cut 1 base from V and 7 bases from J, with 8 bases between.

This clonotype was found once. V and J are TRBV6-2 or TRBV6-3 and TRBJ2-5, with a weak D call TRBD2 (5 bases). Germline V gives CDR1 MNHEY, CDR2 SVGEGT. This CDR3 is built from 13 residues. V was trimmed by 6 bases and J by 1 base, leaving 9 bases between them. In DNA, the CDR3 is TGTGCCAGCAGAAAGGACTCCCAAGAGACCCAGTACTTC. Amino acids: CASRKDSQETQYF.

This chain joins TRBV3-1 and TRBJ2-7; a possible D gene is TRBD2 (5 bases). The CDR3 spans 14 residues. Germline V lookup: CDR1 LGHDT, CDR2 YNNKEL (reference sequence). V was shortened by 1 base and J by 3 bases, with 10 bases between the two germline ends. The CDR3 sequence: CASSQGAGVYEQYF. The CDR3 DNA reads as TGTGCCAGCAGCCAAGGTGCGGGCGTCTACGAGCAGTACTTC.